This is a list of T cell receptor beta chains from one sample in a study of a mutant IDH1 vaccine in newly diagnosed glioma. The repertoire was sequenced with immunoSEQ multiplex PCR; TCRdb's copy has only in-frame clones and lacks some. The sample includes 45,000 to 60,000 clones, 65% to 80% of them seen just once. The sample was PBMCs, taken from a glioma patient treated with radiotherapy, temozolomide or both. Receptors were obtained from a woman in her thirties or forties with glioma. Both conserved end residues are part of each CDR3. Fields, in order: CDR3 DNA, CDR3 protein, V gene, J gene, D gene, clone size. A D gene is named only where the DNA matches it firmly. For some rows the clone size is stated as once, few or many, or as a class when expanded; others skip it.

CDR3nt: TGTGCCAGCAGCTTTGGGGTCCAGCCGGCGGAGCAGTACTTC
CDR3aa: CASSFGVQPAEQYF
v_gene: TRBV5-4
j_gene: TRBJ2-7
d_gene: NA
abundance: NA

CDR3nt: TGTGCCAGTATCCAGGCAGTTTATAGCAATCAGCCCCAGCATTTT
CDR3aa: CASIQAVYSNQPQHF
v_gene: TRBV19
j_gene: TRBJ1-5
d_gene: NA
abundance: NA

CDR3nt: TGTGCCAGCAGTTCCCAGGGGCCCTACGAGCAGTACTTC
CDR3aa: CASSSQGPYEQYF
v_gene: TRBV2
j_gene: TRBJ2-7
d_gene: NA
abundance: NA

CDR3nt: TGTGCCAGTAGTATCTCTGTCTATGGCTACACCTTC
CDR3aa: CASSISVYGYTF
v_gene: TRBV19
j_gene: TRBJ1-2
d_gene: NA
abundance: NA

CDR3nt: TGTGCCAGCAGCTTAGTAGAGGCTCTGGGCTATGGCTACACCTTC
CDR3aa: CASSLVEALGYGYTF
v_gene: TRBV11-2
j_gene: TRBJ1-2
d_gene: NA
abundance: once

CDR3nt: TGCGCCAGCAGCTTGGATGAGAACACTGAAGCTTTCTTT
CDR3aa: CASSLDENTEAFF
v_gene: TRBV5-1
j_gene: TRBJ1-1
d_gene: NA
abundance: NA

CDR3nt: TGTGCCACCAGCAGAGATCCACTAGCAGATACGCAGTATTTT
CDR3aa: CATSRDPLADTQYF
v_gene: TRBV15
j_gene: TRBJ2-3
d_gene: NA
abundance: few

CDR3nt: TGTGCCAGCAGTTACGACCTGGGGAATGAGCAGTTCTTC
CDR3aa: CASSYDLGNEQFF
v_gene: TRBV6-5
j_gene: TRBJ2-1
d_gene: NA
abundance: NA

CDR3nt: TGTGCCAGCAGCGTAAGTCGTAGGGGACAGGGGAACACCGGGGAGCTGTTTTTT
CDR3aa: CASSVSRRGQGNTGELFF
v_gene: TRBV9
j_gene: TRBJ2-2
d_gene: TRBD1
abundance: NA

CDR3nt: TGTGCCAGCAGTTTTGGCGGCTCCTACAATGAGCAGTTCTTC
CDR3aa: CASSFGGSYNEQFF
v_gene: TRBV28
j_gene: TRBJ2-1
d_gene: NA
abundance: NA

CDR3nt: TGTGCCAGCAGCCCTACCAGGAGCTCGAACACCGGGGAGCTGTTTTTT
CDR3aa: CASSPTRSSNTGELFF
v_gene: TRBV9
j_gene: TRBJ2-2
d_gene: NA
abundance: NA

CDR3nt: TGTGCCAGCAGTTCTTACAGGGAACGAGCCGGGGAGCTGTTTTTT
CDR3aa: CASSSYRERAGELFF
v_gene: TRBV27
j_gene: TRBJ2-2
d_gene: NA
abundance: NA

CDR3nt: TGTGCCAGCAGCGTAGTTTCAGGCGGAAACACCATATATTTT
CDR3aa: CASSVVSGGNTIYF
v_gene: TRBV9
j_gene: TRBJ1-3
d_gene: NA
abundance: NA

CDR3nt: TGTGCCTGGAGTGTACTGGGGCCCCAAGAGACCCAGTACTTC
CDR3aa: CAWSVLGPQETQYF
v_gene: TRBV30
j_gene: TRBJ2-5
d_gene: NA
abundance: NA

CDR3nt: TGTGCCTGGAGAGAAGGGCCTGGAAACACCATATATTTT
CDR3aa: CAWREGPGNTIYF
v_gene: TRBV30
j_gene: TRBJ1-3
d_gene: NA
abundance: NA

CDR3nt: TGTGCCAGCAGCTTAGGAGGGGGGGCAGGAGATACGCAGTATTTT
CDR3aa: CASSLGGGAGDTQYF
v_gene: TRBV7-2
j_gene: TRBJ2-3
d_gene: NA
abundance: few

CDR3nt: TGTGCCAGCAGCTGGGGGACAGCAGACTACACCTTC
CDR3aa: CASSWGTADYTF
v_gene: TRBV28
j_gene: TRBJ1-2
d_gene: TRBD1
abundance: NA

CDR3nt: TGTGCCAGCAGTTACTCTGGTGAGGGATATGGGTATGGCTACACCTTC
CDR3aa: CASSYSGEGYGYGYTF
v_gene: TRBV6-5
j_gene: TRBJ1-2
d_gene: NA
abundance: NA

CDR3nt: TGTGCCATCAGTGAAGGGCAGACCTACGAGCAGTACTTC
CDR3aa: CAISEGQTYEQYF
v_gene: TRBV10-3
j_gene: TRBJ2-7
d_gene: NA
abundance: NA

CDR3nt: TGTGCCAGCTCACCGGGAATTACGAACACTGAAGCTTTCTTT
CDR3aa: CASSPGITNTEAFF
v_gene: TRBV18
j_gene: TRBJ1-1
d_gene: NA
abundance: few

CDR3nt: TGCGCCAGCAGCCAATTGGCAGGGGGGGGATTTTCCTATAATTCACCCCTCCACTTT
CDR3aa: CASSQLAGGGFSYNSPLHF
v_gene: TRBV4-1
j_gene: TRBJ1-6
d_gene: TRBD1
abundance: NA

CDR3nt: TGTGCCAGCAGCGTAGATCAGAATGAAAAACTGTTTTTT
CDR3aa: CASSVDQNEKLFF
v_gene: TRBV9
j_gene: TRBJ1-4
d_gene: NA
abundance: NA

CDR3nt: TGTGCCAGCAGCTTAGCGGGACAGGGAACTGGAAACACCATATATTTT
CDR3aa: CASSLAGQGTGNTIYF
v_gene: TRBV11-2
j_gene: TRBJ1-3
d_gene: TRBD1
abundance: NA

CDR3nt: TGTGCCAGCAATCAGCCCCAAGAGACCCAGTACTTC
CDR3aa: CASNQPQETQYF
v_gene: TRBV2
j_gene: TRBJ2-5
d_gene: NA
abundance: NA

CDR3nt: TGTGCCAGTAGTATTAAGGCCTTGGGAACTGAAGCTTTCTTT
CDR3aa: CASSIKALGTEAFF
v_gene: TRBV19
j_gene: TRBJ1-1
d_gene: NA
abundance: NA

CDR3nt: TGTGCCAGCAGTGAGCGGGGGGCGGGGGAGACCCAGTACTTC
CDR3aa: CASSERGAGETQYF
v_gene: TRBV25-1
j_gene: TRBJ2-5
d_gene: TRBD2
abundance: NA

CDR3nt: TGCGCCAGCAGCCGAGTTAGCGGGGGTTCCTACGAGCAGTACTTC
CDR3aa: CASSRVSGGSYEQYF
v_gene: TRBV5-1
j_gene: TRBJ2-7
d_gene: TRBD2
abundance: NA

CDR3nt: TGTGCCTGGATCAGAGCTAGTTATGGCTACACCTTC
CDR3aa: CAWIRASYGYTF
v_gene: TRBV30
j_gene: TRBJ1-2
d_gene: NA
abundance: few

CDR3nt: TGTGCCAGCAGCTTAGCTCAGCTGAACACTGAAGCTTTCTTT
CDR3aa: CASSLAQLNTEAFF
v_gene: TRBV7-9
j_gene: TRBJ1-1
d_gene: NA
abundance: NA

CDR3nt: TGTGCCAGCAGCCCCCCGGGGACGGACGAGCAGTACTTC
CDR3aa: CASSPPGTDEQYF
v_gene: TRBV13
j_gene: TRBJ2-7
d_gene: NA
abundance: NA

CDR3nt: TGCACCAGCAGCTCGGTGTACAGTAGAAGGAACACTGAAGCTTTCTTT
CDR3aa: CTSSSVYSRRNTEAFF
v_gene: TRBV1
j_gene: TRBJ1-1
d_gene: NA
abundance: NA

CDR3nt: TGTGCTAGCAGCCTAACAGGGGGCACTGAAGCTTTCTTT
CDR3aa: CASSLTGGTEAFF
v_gene: TRBV7-7
j_gene: TRBJ1-1
d_gene: TRBD1
abundance: NA

CDR3nt: TGCGCCAGCAGCCGGCCGCTGGGCGGCGATGAGCAGTTCTTC
CDR3aa: CASSRPLGGDEQFF
v_gene: TRBV4-1
j_gene: TRBJ2-1
d_gene: NA
abundance: NA

CDR3nt: TGTGCCAGCAGGGCTAGCGGGGGCCCCCAAGAGACCCAGTACTTC
CDR3aa: CASRASGGPQETQYF
v_gene: TRBV6-1
j_gene: TRBJ2-5
d_gene: TRBD2
abundance: NA

CDR3nt: TGTGCCAGCAGTTTAGGGCAGGCGGAAACCCGCACTGAAGCTTTCTTT
CDR3aa: CASSLGQAETRTEAFF
v_gene: TRBV27
j_gene: TRBJ1-1
d_gene: NA
abundance: NA

CDR3nt: TGCAGCGCCGGGAGGTCTCGAGGGCCTGGCTACACCTTC
CDR3aa: CSAGRSRGPGYTF
v_gene: TRBV29-1
j_gene: TRBJ1-2
d_gene: NA
abundance: NA

CDR3nt: TGCGCCAGCAGAAGCGGGGGGTCCGAAGAGACCCAGTACTTC
CDR3aa: CASRSGGSEETQYF
v_gene: TRBV5-1
j_gene: TRBJ2-5
d_gene: TRBD2
abundance: NA

CDR3nt: TGTGCCAGCAGTGGTGTTGGCCTACCAAAAACCTACGAGCAGTACTTC
CDR3aa: CASSGVGLPKTYEQYF
v_gene: TRBV6-1
j_gene: TRBJ2-7
d_gene: NA
abundance: NA

CDR3nt: TGTGCCAGCAGCTATGGGACAGGGTACAATCAGCCCCAGCATTTT
CDR3aa: CASSYGTGYNQPQHF
v_gene: TRBV7-2
j_gene: TRBJ1-5
d_gene: TRBD1
abundance: NA

CDR3nt: TGTGCCAGCAGCGTAGCTACAGGGACAGCTGAAGCTTTCTTT
CDR3aa: CASSVATGTAEAFF
v_gene: TRBV9
j_gene: TRBJ1-1
d_gene: TRBD1
abundance: few

CDR3nt: TGTGCCTGGTCGACAGGGGTGGGAAACACCATATATTTT
CDR3aa: CAWSTGVGNTIYF
v_gene: TRBV30
j_gene: TRBJ1-3
d_gene: TRBD1
abundance: NA

CDR3nt: TGCGCCAGCAGCTTGGAGGGGGGATTGGGCACTGAAGCTTTCTTT
CDR3aa: CASSLEGGLGTEAFF
v_gene: TRBV5-1
j_gene: TRBJ1-1
d_gene: NA
abundance: NA

CDR3nt: TGCAGGGTCGGCGGCGGCGGCAACCTCTATGGCTACACCTTC
CDR3aa: CRVGGGGNLYGYTF
v_gene: TRBV29-1
j_gene: TRBJ1-2
d_gene: NA
abundance: NA

CDR3nt: TGTGCCAGCAGTGGACGGAGGGCCTATGGCTACACCTTC
CDR3aa: CASSGRRAYGYTF
v_gene: TRBV2
j_gene: TRBJ1-2
d_gene: NA
abundance: NA

CDR3nt: TGTGCCAGCAGCACCCCCAGGATGGAGCGGGGGGCCACAGATACGCAGTATTTT
CDR3aa: CASSTPRMERGATDTQYF
v_gene: TRBV7-9
j_gene: TRBJ2-3
d_gene: TRBD2
abundance: NA

CDR3nt: TGTGCCAGCACCGGACGGCAGTACTATGGCTACACCTTC
CDR3aa: CASTGRQYYGYTF
v_gene: TRBV7-2
j_gene: TRBJ1-2
d_gene: NA
abundance: NA

CDR3nt: TGTGCCAGCAGTCAGAGGGCGGAGACCCAGTACTTC
CDR3aa: CASSQRAETQYF
v_gene: TRBV19
j_gene: TRBJ2-5
d_gene: NA
abundance: NA